This T cell receptor beta chain stems from a study of T-cell memory formation after mild COVID-19. Study-wide points: CD4/CD8 balance held among clones contracting day 15 to 85, and later expanders leaned CD4+.

Constant-segment-primed 5'RACE gave TCR alpha and TCR beta cDNA libraries with sample barcodes and UMIs. Via MiXCR, TCRdb re-called the 5' RACE reads, giving one row per CDR3 protein. The top ten hold approximately 3.3% of the sample, which has fewer than 200,000 distinct CDR3 sequences, 10% to 15% seen once. The CDR3 runs to 14 residues. Germline CDR1 SGHNT, CDR2 YYREEE (reference sequence). The junction had 3 bases not matched to a gene; V was cut back by 3 bases and J by 1 base. Concerning this clonotype itself: Its target is not known.

This rearrangement joins TRBV5-4 to TRBJ1-1; the match to TRBD1 covers 7 bases. The clonotype comes from a man between 18 and 29 years old who had mild COVID-19 (a few samples of this study predate the infection). Cell type and time point are not known. Sequenced input: PBMCs or a T cell subset sorted from them (not recorded which). The DNA of the CDR3 is TGTGCCAGCAGCTCCGAGGGGGCGAACACTGAAGCTTTCTTT. As protein: CASSSEGANTEAFF.